Listed below are T cell receptor beta chains from one sample, sequenced in a study of blood T cell repertoires in COVID-19. Data came from immunoSEQ multiplex PCR; TCRdb stores just in-frame clones and leaves some out. The table records about 280,000 clones, approximately 85% of them present only once. The source material was peripheral blood. The receptors come from a man aged 18 to 29 with active or convalescent COVID-19. Each CDR3 is given with its conserved first and last residue. The D gene is left open where the match is weak. Clone size is shown for a subset of rows, as once, few, many or a class of expanded clone.

-	-	TRBV6-1	TRBJ1-5	14	CASSEDPVYQPQHF	TGTGCCAGCAGTGAAGATCCGGTTTACCAGCCCCAGCATTTT
-	-	TRBV7-9	TRBJ2-7	14	CASSSPVAGDEQYF	TGTGCCAGCAGCTCCCCCGTGGCAGGCGACGAGCAGTACTTC
once	-	TRBV19	TRBJ1-6	13	CASSIAGNSPLHF	TGTGCCAGTAGTATAGCGGGGAATTCACCCCTCCACTTT
-	-	TRBV2	TRBJ2-5	14	CASNGAGKQETQYF	TGTGCCAGCAATGGCGCGGGTAAACAAGAGACCCAGTACTTC
-	TRBD1	TRBV27	TRBJ1-5	15	CASSTRTGGNQPQHF	TGTGCCAGCAGTACCCGGACAGGGGGCAATCAGCCCCAGCATTTT
few	-	TRBV7-2	TRBJ1-1	13	CASSLARQAEAFF	TGTGCCAGCAGCTTAGCGCGCCAGGCTGAAGCTTTCTTT
-	-	TRBV14	TRBJ2-7	13	CASSQAGSYEQYF	TGTGCCAGCAGCCAGGCTGGTTCCTACGAGCAGTACTTC
-	-	TRBV11-2	TRBJ2-1	13	CASSFGTGDEQFF	TGTGCCAGCAGCTTCGGGACGGGAGATGAGCAGTTCTTC
-	-	TRBV9	TRBJ2-2	12	CASSEAAGELFF	TGTGCCAGCAGCGAGGCGGCAGGGGAGCTGTTTTTT
-	-	TRBV1	TRBJ2-5	19	CTSSQDCLSRHRGQETQYF	TGCACCAGCAGCCAAGATTGTTTGAGCCGACACCGGGGACAAGAGACCCAGTACTTC
-	-	TRBV6-2/TRBV6-3	TRBJ2-1	14	CASSYVPAVNEQFF	TGTGCCAGCAGTTACGTCCCAGCGGTCAATGAGCAGTTCTTC
-	-	TRBV21-1	TRBJ1-1	14	CASSPNRDGTEAFF	TGTGCCAGCAGCCCAAACAGGGATGGGACTGAAGCTTTCTTT
-	-	TRBV29-1	TRBJ2-7	15	CSVTRGRTSLGEQYF	TGCAGCGTCACCAGGGGTCGAACCTCCCTCGGCGAGCAGTACTTC
once	-	TRBV7-8	TRBJ1-2	13	CASSFRQAGGYTF	TGTGCCAGCAGCTTTCGACAGGCAGGTGGCTACACCTTC
-	-	TRBV5-1	TRBJ1-6	13	CASSLDEGSPLHF	TGCGCCAGCAGCTTGGACGAGGGTTCACCCCTCCACTTT
-	TRBD1	TRBV5-6	TRBJ2-7	14	CASSLGTGQYEQYF	TGTGCCAGCAGCTTGGGGACAGGGCAATACGAGCAGTACTTC
once	TRBD1	TRBV9	TRBJ1-1	14	CASSSTGYGTEAFF	TGTGCCAGCAGCTCGACAGGGTACGGCACTGAAGCTTTCTTT
-	-	TRBV18	TRBJ2-7	15	CASSQSTRRSYEQYF	TGTGCCAGCTCACAATCGACTAGGAGGTCCTACGAGCAGTACTTC
-	-	TRBV9	TRBJ1-5	15	CASSVGGGINQPQHF	TGTGCCAGCAGCGTAGGGGGCGGGATCAATCAGCCCCAGCATTTT
-	-	TRBV10-3	TRBJ2-1	15	CAISYSATDYNEQFF	TGTGCCATCAGTTACTCAGCGACCGACTACAATGAGCAGTTCTTC
-	-	TRBV10-2	TRBJ1-5	15	CASSVSVESNQPQHF	TGCGCCAGCAGTGTGTCAGTAGAAAGCAATCAGCCCCAGCATTTT
-	TRBD2	TRBV3-1/TRBV3-2	TRBJ2-1	16	CASSHSPGGPSNEQFF	TGTGCCAGCAGCCATTCCCCGGGGGGGCCGTCGAATGAGCAGTTCTTC
-	TRBD1	TRBV6-6	TRBJ1-4	15	CASSYSGQGNEKLFF	TGTGCCAGCAGTTACTCGGGACAGGGTAATGAAAAACTGTTTTTT
-	TRBD1	TRBV3-1/TRBV3-2	TRBJ1-3	15	CASSARQGSGNTIYF	TGTGCCAGCAGCGCTCGACAGGGTTCGGGAAACACCATATATTTT
-	-	TRBV6-4	TRBJ2-3	16	CASSDSGGASADTQYF	TGTGCCAGCAGTGACTCGGGCGGGGCTAGCGCAGATACGCAGTATTTT
-	-	TRBV19	TRBJ1-5	14	CASSIDRGNQPQHF	TGTGCCAGTAGTATAGACAGGGGCAATCAGCCCCAGCATTTT